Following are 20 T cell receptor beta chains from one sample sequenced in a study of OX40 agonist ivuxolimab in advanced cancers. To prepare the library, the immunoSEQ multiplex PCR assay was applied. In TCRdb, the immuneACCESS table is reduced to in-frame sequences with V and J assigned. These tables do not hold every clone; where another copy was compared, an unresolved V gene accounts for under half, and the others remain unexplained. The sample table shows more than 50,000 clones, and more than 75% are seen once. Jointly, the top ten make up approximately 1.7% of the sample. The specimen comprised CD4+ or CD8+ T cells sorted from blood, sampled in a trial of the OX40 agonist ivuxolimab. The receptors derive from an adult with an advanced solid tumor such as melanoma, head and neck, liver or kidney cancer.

DNA of the CDR3: TGTGCCAGCAAGGGCGGGGGGGCAGGCGAGACCCAGTACTTC. Encoded protein: CASKGGGAGETQYF. V gene TRBV2 combines with J gene TRBJ2-5; 9 nucleotides line up with TRBD2. This CDR3 contains 14 residues. Looked up from germline, CDR1 is SNHLY and CDR2 is FYNNEI. V lost 7 bases, J lost 5 bases, and 8 bases stayed unmatched.

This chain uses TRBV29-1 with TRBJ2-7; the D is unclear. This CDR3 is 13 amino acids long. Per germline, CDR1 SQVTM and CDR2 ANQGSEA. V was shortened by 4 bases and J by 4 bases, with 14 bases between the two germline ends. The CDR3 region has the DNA TGCAGCGTTGTTGGCCAGGTTAGTTACGAGCAGTACTTC. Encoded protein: CSVVGQVSYEQYF.

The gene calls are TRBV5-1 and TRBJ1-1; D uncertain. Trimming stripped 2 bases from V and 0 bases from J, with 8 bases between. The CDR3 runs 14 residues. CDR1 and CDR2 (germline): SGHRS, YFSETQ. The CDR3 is CASSLGGMNTEAFF. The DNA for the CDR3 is TGCGCCAGCAGCTTAGGAGGAATGAACACTGAAGCTTTCTTT.

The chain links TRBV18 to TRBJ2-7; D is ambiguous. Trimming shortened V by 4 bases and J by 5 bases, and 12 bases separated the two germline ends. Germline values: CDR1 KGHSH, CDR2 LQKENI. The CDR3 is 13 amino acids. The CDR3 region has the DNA TGTGCCAGCTCACAGGGAATTCGGGACGAGCAGTACGTC. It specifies CASSQGIRDEQYV.

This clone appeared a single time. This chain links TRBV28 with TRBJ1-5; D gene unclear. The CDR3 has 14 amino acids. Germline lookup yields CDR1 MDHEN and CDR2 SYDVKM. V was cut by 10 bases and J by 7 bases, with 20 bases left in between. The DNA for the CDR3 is TGTGCCATCACCAGTGGATCGGGGATCCAGCCCCAGCATTTT. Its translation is CAITSGSGIQPQHF.

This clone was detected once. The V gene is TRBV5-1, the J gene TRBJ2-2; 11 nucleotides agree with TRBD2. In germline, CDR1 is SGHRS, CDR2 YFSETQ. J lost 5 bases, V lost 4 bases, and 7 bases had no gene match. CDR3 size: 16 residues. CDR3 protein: CASSPLAGDPTGELFF. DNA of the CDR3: TGCGCCAGCAGCCCACTAGCGGGGGACCCAACCGGGGAGCTGTTTTTT.

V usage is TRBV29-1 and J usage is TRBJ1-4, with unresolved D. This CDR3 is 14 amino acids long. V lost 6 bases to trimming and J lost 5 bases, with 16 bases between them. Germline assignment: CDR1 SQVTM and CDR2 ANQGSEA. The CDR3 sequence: CSVEGTAPNEKLFF. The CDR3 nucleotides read TGCAGCGTCGAGGGTACGGCCCCGAATGAAAAACTGTTTTTT.

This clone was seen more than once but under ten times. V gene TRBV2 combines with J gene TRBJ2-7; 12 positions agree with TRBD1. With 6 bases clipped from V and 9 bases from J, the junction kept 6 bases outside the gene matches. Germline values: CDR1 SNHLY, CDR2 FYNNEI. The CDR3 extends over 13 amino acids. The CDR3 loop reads CASSGTGGKGQYV. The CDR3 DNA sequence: TGTGCCAGCAGCGGGACAGGGGGCAAGGGGCAGTACGTC.

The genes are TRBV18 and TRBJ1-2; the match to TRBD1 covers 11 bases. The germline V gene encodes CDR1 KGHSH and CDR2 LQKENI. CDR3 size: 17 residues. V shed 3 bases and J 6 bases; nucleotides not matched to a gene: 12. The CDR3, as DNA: TGTGCCAGCTCACCCCGGACAGGGGGCGTAGATTCTCATGGCTACACCTTC. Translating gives CASSPRTGGVDSHGYTF.

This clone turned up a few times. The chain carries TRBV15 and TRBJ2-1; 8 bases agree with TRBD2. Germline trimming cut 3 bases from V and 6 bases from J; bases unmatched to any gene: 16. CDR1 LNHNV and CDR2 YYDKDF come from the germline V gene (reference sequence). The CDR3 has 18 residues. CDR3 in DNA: TGTGCCACCAGCAGTCGGCCCACCGGGACTAGAAGGGGCAATGAGCAGTTCTTC. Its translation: CATSSRPTGTRRGNEQFF.

The CDR3 nucleotides are TGTGCCAGCAGTGGAGGGTACTCTGGAAACACCATATATTTT. Protein: CASSGGYSGNTIYF. The chain couples TRBV6-1 to TRBJ1-3, with D unclear. Germline lookup yields CDR1 MNHNS and CDR2 SASEGT. Trimming took off 4 bases at V and 0 bases at J, with 7 bases between the two ends. The CDR3 has 14 amino acids.

CDR3: CASSLLLAGGNNEQFF. CDR3 sequence (DNA): TGTGCCAGCAGCTTACTTCTAGCGGGGGGCAACAATGAGCAGTTCTTC. V gene TRBV7-6 combines with J gene TRBJ2-1; 11 positions agree with TRBD2. Germline V lookup: CDR1 SGHVS, CDR2 FNYEAQ. The CDR3 totals 16 residues. V was pared by 2 bases and J by 5 bases, with 5 bases of the junction left unmatched.

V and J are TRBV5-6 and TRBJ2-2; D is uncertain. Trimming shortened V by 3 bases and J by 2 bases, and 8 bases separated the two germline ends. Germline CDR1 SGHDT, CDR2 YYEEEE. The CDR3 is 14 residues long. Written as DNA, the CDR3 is TGTGCCAGCAGCTGGGAAGATAACACCGGGGAGCTGTTTTTT. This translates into CASSWEDNTGELFF. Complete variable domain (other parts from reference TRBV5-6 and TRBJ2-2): DAGVTQSPTHLIKTRGQQVTLRCSPKSGHDTVSWYQQALGQGPQFIFQYYEEEERQRGNFPDRFSGHQFPNYSSELNVNALLLGDSALYLCASSWEDNTGELFFGEGSRLTVL.

Here the CDR3 DNA reads TGTGCCAGCAGCACGACCGTACTAGCGGGGGGAGGCCAAGAGACCCAGTACTTC. Translated, it gives CASSTTVLAGGGQETQYF. The rearrangement uses TRBV7-9 and TRBJ2-5, with TRBD2 matching over 12 bases. CDR1 is SEHNR, CDR2 FQNEAQ, per germline (reference sequence). The trim removed 5 bases at V and 1 base at J, leaving 11 bases unmatched. CDR3 length equals 18 residues.

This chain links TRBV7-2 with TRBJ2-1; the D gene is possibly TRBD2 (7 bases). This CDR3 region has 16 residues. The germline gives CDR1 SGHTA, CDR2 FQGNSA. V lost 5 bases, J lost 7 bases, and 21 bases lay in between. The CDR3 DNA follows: TGTGCCAGCAGCAAATCACGAGGGGGAGGGCGGAATGAGCAGTTCTTC. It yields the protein CASSKSRGGGRNEQFF.

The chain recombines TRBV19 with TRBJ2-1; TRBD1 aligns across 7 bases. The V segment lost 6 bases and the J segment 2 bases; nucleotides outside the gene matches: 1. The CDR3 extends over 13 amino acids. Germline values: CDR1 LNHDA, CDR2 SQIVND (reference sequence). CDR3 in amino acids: CASRGTAYNEQFF. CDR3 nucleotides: TGTGCCAGTAGGGGGACAGCCTACAATGAGCAGTTCTTC.

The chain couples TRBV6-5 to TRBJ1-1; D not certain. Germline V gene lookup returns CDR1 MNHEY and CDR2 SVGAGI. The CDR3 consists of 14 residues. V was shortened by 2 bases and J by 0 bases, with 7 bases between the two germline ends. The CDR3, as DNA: TGTGCCAGCAGTTACGGTGGAATGAACACTGAAGCTTTCTTT. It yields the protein CASSYGGMNTEAFF.

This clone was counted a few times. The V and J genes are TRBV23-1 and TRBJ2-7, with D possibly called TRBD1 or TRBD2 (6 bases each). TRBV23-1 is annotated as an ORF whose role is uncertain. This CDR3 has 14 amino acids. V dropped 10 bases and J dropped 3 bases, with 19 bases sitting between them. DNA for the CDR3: TGCGCCACCACCCCTATAGGGGGGCACTACGAGCAGTACGTC. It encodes CATTPIGGHYEQYV.

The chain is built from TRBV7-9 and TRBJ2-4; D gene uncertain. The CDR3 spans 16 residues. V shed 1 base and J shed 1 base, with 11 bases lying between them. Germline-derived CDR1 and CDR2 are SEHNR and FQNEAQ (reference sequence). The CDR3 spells CASSLESAWAKNIQYF. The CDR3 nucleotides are TGTGCCAGCAGCTTAGAGTCAGCCTGGGCCAAAAACATTCAGTACTTC.

The CDR3 here is CASSKGAEDEQFF. DNA for the CDR3: TGCGCCAGCTCCAAAGGGGCTGAGGATGAGCAGTTCTTC. The V call is TRBV10-1, the J call TRBJ2-1; maybe TRBD1 (5 bases). This CDR3 is 13 amino acids long. Deletions cut 8 bases from V and 8 bases from J, with 16 bases between. The germline CDR1 and CDR2 sequences are WNHNN and SYGVQD (reference sequence).